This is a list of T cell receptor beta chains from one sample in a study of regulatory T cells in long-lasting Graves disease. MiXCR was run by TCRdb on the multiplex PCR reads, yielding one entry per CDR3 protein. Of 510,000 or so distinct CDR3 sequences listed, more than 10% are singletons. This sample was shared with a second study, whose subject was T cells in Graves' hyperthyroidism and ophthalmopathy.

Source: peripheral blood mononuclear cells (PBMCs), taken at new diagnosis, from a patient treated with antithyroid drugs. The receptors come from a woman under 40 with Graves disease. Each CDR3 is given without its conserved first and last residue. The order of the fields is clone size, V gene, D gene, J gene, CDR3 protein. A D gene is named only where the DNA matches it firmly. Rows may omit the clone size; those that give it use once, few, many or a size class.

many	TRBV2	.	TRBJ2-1	ASSESRAARNEQF
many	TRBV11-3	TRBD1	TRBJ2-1	ASSLRQGGRDEQF
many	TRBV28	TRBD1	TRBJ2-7	ASSPGTVLYEQY
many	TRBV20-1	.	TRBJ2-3	SARQLTGDTQY
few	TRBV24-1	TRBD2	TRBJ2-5	ATSDPGGAGETQY
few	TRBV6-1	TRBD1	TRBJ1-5	ASSPFWDSYSNQPQH
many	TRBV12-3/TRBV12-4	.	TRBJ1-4	ASTSGGNEKLF
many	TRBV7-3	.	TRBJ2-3	ASSLEAARPDTQY
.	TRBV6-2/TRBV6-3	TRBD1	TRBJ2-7	ASSAWTGPYEQY
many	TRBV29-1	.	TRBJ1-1	SVVGHVGRNTEAF
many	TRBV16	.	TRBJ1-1	ASSQYQGHTEAF
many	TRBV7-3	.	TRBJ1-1	ASSPSVSYEGDTEAF
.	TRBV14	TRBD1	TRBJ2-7	ASSQHTQAGGDEQY
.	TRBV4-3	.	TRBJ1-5	ASSQDLRARGRPQH
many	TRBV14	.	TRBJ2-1	ASSQGYHYNEQF
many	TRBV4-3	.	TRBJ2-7	ASSHGSSYEQY
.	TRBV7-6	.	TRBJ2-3	ASSSNGVTSTDTQY
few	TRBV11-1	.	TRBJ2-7	ASSRWDKVGREQY
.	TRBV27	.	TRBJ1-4	ASSRTGVNEKLF
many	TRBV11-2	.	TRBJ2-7	ASSLVQGKGYEQY
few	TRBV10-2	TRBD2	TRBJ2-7	ASSEGTRPYEQY
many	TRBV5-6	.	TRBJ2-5	ASSREGGLETQY
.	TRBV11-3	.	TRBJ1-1	ASRRRGGTNTEAF
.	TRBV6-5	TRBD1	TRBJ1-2	ASSWTGMVDYGYT
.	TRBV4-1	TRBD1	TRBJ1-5	ASSHPPGQGGSNQPQH
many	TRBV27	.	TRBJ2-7	ASSFILGQGPHEQY
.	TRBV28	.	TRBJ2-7	ASSPTLSRNYEQY
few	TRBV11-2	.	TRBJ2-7	ASSLGAGEY
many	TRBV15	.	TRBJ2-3	ATSINLTTTSTDTQY
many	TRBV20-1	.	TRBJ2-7	SATTPRQSYEQY
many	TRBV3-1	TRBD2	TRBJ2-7	ASSPRTSGFYEQY
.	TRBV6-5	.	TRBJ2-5	ASSYSRSRETQY
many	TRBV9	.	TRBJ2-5	ASGLEAGETQY
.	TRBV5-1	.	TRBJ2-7	ASSAGLATYEQY
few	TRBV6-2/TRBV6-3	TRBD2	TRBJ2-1	ASSYDSEEETSGSSKSSYNEQF
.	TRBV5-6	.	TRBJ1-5	ASSSPGRDQPQH
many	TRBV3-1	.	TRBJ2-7	ASRPGESYEQY
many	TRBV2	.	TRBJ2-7	ASRWDGYEQY
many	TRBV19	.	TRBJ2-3	ASSSGFSTDTQY
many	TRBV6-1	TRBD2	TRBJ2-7	ASSAGIAGSLSSYEQY
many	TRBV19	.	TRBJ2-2	VTGTNTGELF
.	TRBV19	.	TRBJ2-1	ASSSRRGHEQF
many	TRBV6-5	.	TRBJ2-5	ASSYPGETQY
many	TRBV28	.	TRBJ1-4	ASSFSGAATNEKLF
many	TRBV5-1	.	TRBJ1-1	ASSGEGFTEAF
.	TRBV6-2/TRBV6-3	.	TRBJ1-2	TSSQDRGTTGRGYGYT
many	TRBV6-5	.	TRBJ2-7	ASSYSMSGRPREQY
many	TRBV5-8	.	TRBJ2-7	ASSLWASPYEQY
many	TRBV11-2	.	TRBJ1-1	ASSPGHISMNTEAF
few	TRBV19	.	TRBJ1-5	ASRFVNQPQH
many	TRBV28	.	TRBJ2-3	ASSLSLALTDTQY
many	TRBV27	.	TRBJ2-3	ASSFIFEGASTDTQY
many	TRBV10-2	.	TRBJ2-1	ASSESRGYNEQF
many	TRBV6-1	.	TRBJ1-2	ASSEVETYAGYT
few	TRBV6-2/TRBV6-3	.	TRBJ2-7	ASRRPGGSYEQY
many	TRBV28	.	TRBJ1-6	ASSFRIDSPLH
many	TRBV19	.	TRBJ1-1	ASRDQGRTEAF
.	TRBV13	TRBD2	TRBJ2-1	ASSLKRGSYNEQF
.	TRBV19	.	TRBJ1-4	ASSPWGKDEKLF
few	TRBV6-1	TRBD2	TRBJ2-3	ASRIWREGDTQY